The present entry profiles one T cell receptor (beta chain) with its context. TCRdb re-called the 5' RACE reads with MiXCR, one entry per CDR3 protein. This table holds 310,000 or so distinct CDR3 sequences, 6.5% to 8.5% found once. These data originate in a study of T cells after yellow fever vaccination. V lost 4 bases and J lost 8; bases outside the gene matches: 12. Germline V lookup: CDR1 LGHNA, CDR2 YNFKEQ. The CDR3 is 16 residues long. The sequenced sample was PBMCs, obtained about 49 days after the first yellow fever vaccination. This clonotype was obtained from a man between 18 and 29 years old who received the YFV17D yellow fever vaccine. The chain couples TRBV4-2 to TRBJ2-1, with 9 bases fitting TRBD2. The CDR3 DNA sequence: TGTGCCAGCAGCCCCAACGGGGCGGGGGGGCCGGATGAGCAGTTCTTC. This sequence encodes CASSPNGAGGPDEQFF.